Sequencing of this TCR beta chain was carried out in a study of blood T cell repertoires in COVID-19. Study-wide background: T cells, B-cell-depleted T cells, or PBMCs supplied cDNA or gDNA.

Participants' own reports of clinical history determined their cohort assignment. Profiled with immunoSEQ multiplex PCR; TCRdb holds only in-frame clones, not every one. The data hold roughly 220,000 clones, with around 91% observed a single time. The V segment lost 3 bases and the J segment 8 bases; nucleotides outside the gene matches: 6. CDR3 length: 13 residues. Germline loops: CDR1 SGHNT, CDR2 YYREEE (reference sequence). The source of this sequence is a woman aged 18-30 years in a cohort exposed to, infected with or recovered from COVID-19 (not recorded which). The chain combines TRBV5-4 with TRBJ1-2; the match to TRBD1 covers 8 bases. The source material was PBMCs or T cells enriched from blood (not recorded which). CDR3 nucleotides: TGTGCCAGCAGCTACGACCCAGGGGGCGGCTACACCTTC. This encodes CASSYDPGGGYTF. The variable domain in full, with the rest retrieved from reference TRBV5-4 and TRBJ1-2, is ETGVTQSPTHLIKTRGQQVTLRCSSQSGHNTVSWYQQALGQGPQFIFQYYREEENGRGNFPPRFSGLQFPNYSSELNVNALELDDSALYLCASSYDPGGGYTFGSGTRLTVV.